These T cell receptor beta chains were read from a single sample in a study of T cells in Graves' hyperthyroidism and ophthalmopathy. MiXCR, run by TCRdb on the multiplex PCR reads, gives a single entry per CDR3 protein. The sample includes around 240,000 distinct CDR3 sequences, around 17% of them seen just once. The material sequenced was blood. These receptors all come from a woman aged 18-29 years with Graves' ophthalmopathy. CDR3s include the opening cysteine and the closing phenylalanine or tryptophan. Only part of the rows carry a size: once, few, many, or a class if the clone is expanded.

cdr3_aa,cdr3_length,v_call,clone_size
CASSLGRGGAYGYTF,15,TRBV4-2,few
CASSRGEGTDTQYF,14,TRBV4-2,.
CSAAGWTSGTYEQYF,15,TRBV20-1,many
CSVASKETQYF,11,TRBV29-1,many
CASSEGRHPEGYTF,14,TRBV6-1,.
CATSRSGFMETQYF,14,TRBV15,many
CSVEDLTGYGYTF,13,TRBV29-1,many
CASSQERLRTGELFF,15,TRBV4-1,.
CASSYSGTGSSYEQYF,16,TRBV6-5,many
CASSLAPGMVGYTF,14,TRBV7-6,many
CASSLAGNTKETQYF,15,TRBV9,few
CASSLRGGGNTEAFF,15,TRBV12-3/TRBV12-4,many
CASTRQGSREQYF,13,TRBV28,many
CASSLQKHGNTEAFF,15,TRBV7-9,many
CASSPRAGTGLRGYGYTF,18,TRBV5-1,.
CASSESGVWVTQYF,14,TRBV2,many
CASSVVVTHTEAFF,14,TRBV9,few
CASSFVGGTSGRVETQYF,18,TRBV28,.
CASSFGSQRYEQYF,14,TRBV7-2,many
CASRGDNGIEAFF,13,TRBV2,many
CATVGQGNQPQHF,13,TRBV2,.
CASSGNTIYF,10,TRBV2,.
CASASGDFTDTQYF,14,TRBV11-2,many
CASSLGQLNEQFF,13,TRBV5-1,many
CASSSRTGETGELFF,15,TRBV5-1,.
CASSSGGVGNTEAFF,15,TRBV28,many
CASSSGTGREQYF,13,TRBV5-6,many
CASSPGQGPTNTEAFF,16,TRBV28,.
CASSRLLAGEEYTQYF,16,TRBV7-9,many
CASSPSEGQKVYEQYF,16,TRBV7-9,many
CASSVDNNQPQHF,13,TRBV9,few
CASSPGGSATYNEQFF,16,TRBV5-1,many
CASSLVNGKNEKLFF,15,TRBV11-2,many
CASSATSGSFGEQFF,15,TRBV9,many
CASSYDPWTASTYEQYF,17,TRBV6-5,many
CASKAGNYGYTF,12,TRBV6-1,.
CASSYGTATGELFF,14,TRBV6-2/TRBV6-3,.
CASTWTSPTYEQYF,14,TRBV28,.
CASSLSRGATDTQYF,15,TRBV7-2,many
CASSYGTSETDTQYF,15,TRBV6-2/TRBV6-3,.
CASRPSGSEGETQYF,15,TRBV12-3/TRBV12-4,many
CASSLVFGLAGADTQYF,17,TRBV11-2,many
CASINMDRGRNSPLHF,16,TRBV6-1,.
CASSPTAVRGGTEAFF,16,TRBV27,many
CASYSTLNTGELFF,14,TRBV6-1,many
CSSGQGSEAFF,11,TRBV20-1,many
CASLKHIRVVGYTF,14,TRBV28,.
CASSFTIGGAEAFF,14,TRBV28,many
CASSILPYQETQYF,14,TRBV28,many
CASRGVDEQYF,11,TRBV6-1,many
CASSLSQGAADEQYF,15,TRBV27,many